One sample yielded the 29 T cell receptor beta chains listed below, sequenced in a study of sequential checkpoint blockade in melanoma. This table comes from immunoSEQ multiplex PCR, and its TCRdb copy is limited to in-frame clones, with some not included. The sample contains several thousand clones, around 70% of which appear only once. Treatment given: randomized to nivolumab then ipilimumab (arm A) or the reverse (arm B). The sequencing here drew on CD8+ T cells sorted from blood (inferred from file names), taken from a patient given nivolumab and ipilimumab in sequence. The receptors derive from a human donor with melanoma.

The V call is TRBV7-2, the J call TRBJ1-6, with 7 bases lining up with TRBD1. Germline CDR1 reads SGHTA; CDR2 reads FQGNSA. The CDR3 is made up of 16 amino acids. The V segment lost 4 bases and the J segment 9 bases; nucleotides outside the gene matches: 12. The CDR3 region is CASSSWEDRAGSPLHF. DNA of the CDR3: TGTGCCAGCAGCTCATGGGAAGACAGGGCGGGTTCACCCCTCCACTTT.

V and J are TRBV30 and TRBJ2-1; D is possibly TRBD2 (6 bases). CDR3 length: 14 amino acids. CDR1 and CDR2 (germline): GTSNPN, SVGIG (reference sequence). V was trimmed by 5 bases and J by 3 bases, leaving 14 bases between them. CDR3 sequence: CAWLRRDLYNEQFF. For the CDR3, the DNA is TGTGCCTGGCTTAGGAGGGATCTCTACAATGAGCAGTTCTTC.

The V call is TRBV4-3, the J call TRBJ2-2, with D maybe TRBD1 (5 bases). Per the germline V gene, CDR1 is LGHNA and CDR2 is YSLEER. Trimming left V 1 base short and J 4 bases short, with 13 bases between. The CDR3 is 16 amino acids. CDR3: CASSQGDSYLTGELFF. CDR3 in DNA: TGCGCCAGCAGCCAAGGAGACAGCTACCTCACCGGGGAGCTGTTTTTT.

This sequence joins TRBV4-3 and TRBJ2-5, with a weak D call TRBD2 (7 bases). CDR1 and CDR2 from the germline V gene are LGHNA and YSLEER. This CDR3 spans 15 amino acids. Trimming took off 0 bases at V and 5 bases at J, with 13 bases between the two ends. CDR3 sequence reads: CASSQDRGGQETQYF. CDR3 DNA: TGCGCCAGCAGCCAAGATAGGGGGGGCCAGGAGACCCAGTACTTC.

The chain couples TRBV27 to TRBJ1-1; TRBD1 agrees at 7 bases. The length of the CDR3 is 15 residues. The V segment lost 6 bases and the J segment 6 bases; nucleotides outside the gene matches: 13. The germline V gene encodes CDR1 MNHEY and CDR2 SMNVEV (reference sequence). CDR3 region: CASSHRGGQGAEAFF. The DNA of the CDR3 is TGTGCCAGCAGCCACCGAGGGGGTCAGGGGGCTGAAGCTTTCTTT.

This clone was seen once. The CDR3 loop reads CASSLWGPGDNQPQHF. CDR3 in DNA: TGTGCCAGCAGTTTATGGGGCCCGGGGGACAATCAGCCCCAGCATTTT. The chain recombines TRBV27 with TRBJ1-5; D is possibly TRBD1 (5 bases). The CDR3 runs to 16 residues. CDR1 is MNHEY and CDR2 is SMNVEV in the germline V gene (reference sequence). V was trimmed by 1 base and J by 3 bases, leaving 13 bases between them.

The chain employs TRBV10-3 and TRBJ2-1, with 10 positions matching TRBD2. Germline lookup yields CDR1 ENHRY and CDR2 SYGVKD. The junction had 11 bases not matched to a gene; V was cut back by 4 bases and J by 5 bases. The CDR3 runs 17 residues. The CDR3 sequence is CAISGKREGWGDNEQFF. CDR3 nucleotide sequence: TGTGCCATCAGTGGCAAGCGGGAGGGCTGGGGGGACAATGAGCAGTTCTTC.

The J gene is TRBJ2-5, the V gene TRBV10-3; 10 bases align to TRBD2. Per the germline V gene, CDR1 is ENHRY and CDR2 is SYGVKD. The CDR3 runs 15 residues. The ends lost 2 bases at V and 5 bases at J; junction bases unmatched: 5. CDR3 sequence reads: CAISEPAGGQETQYF. In DNA form, the CDR3 reads TGTGCCATCAGTGAGCCAGCGGGGGGGCAGGAGACCCAGTACTTC.

This clone is labeled medium-sized. The chain couples TRBV28 to TRBJ2-1; 7 nucleotides align to TRBD1. Per germline, CDR1 MDHEN and CDR2 SYDVKM. The V and J ends lost 8 bases and 1 base, in that order; junction bases with no gene match: 5. The CDR3 extends over 14 amino acids. This CDR3 is CASGRQGSYNEQFF. CDR3 coding DNA: TGTGCCAGCGGGAGACAGGGTTCCTACAATGAGCAGTTCTTC. Supplemented by reference TRBV28 and TRBJ2-1, the full variable domain reads DVKVTQSSRYLVKRTGEKVFLECVQDMDHENMFWYRQDPGLGLRLIYFSYDVKMKEKGDIPEGYSVSREKKERFSLILESASTNQTSMYLCASGRQGSYNEQFFGPGTRLTVL.

The chain carries TRBV5-6 and TRBJ2-3; 16 nucleotides agree with TRBD2. Germline values: CDR1 SGHDT, CDR2 YYEEEE. The CDR3 sequence is 18 residues long. The junction had 15 bases not matched to a gene; V was cut back by 9 bases and J by 5 bases. The CDR3 DNA reads as TGTGCCACCGACGGGACTAGCGGGGGGGCCCGGGACGGAGATACGCAGTATTTT. This codes for CATDGTSGGARDGDTQYF. Full variable domain (remainder filled in from reference TRBV5-6 and TRBJ2-3): DAGVTQSPTHLIKTRGQQVTLRCSPKSGHDTVSWYQQALGQGPQFIFQYYEEEERQRGNFPDRFSGHQFPNYSSELNVNALLLGDSALYLCATDGTSGGARDGDTQYFGPGTRLTVL.

The rearrangement joins TRBV21-1 to TRBJ1-2; TRBD1, the table's D call, lacks a check against the DNA. TRBV21-1 represents a pseudogene. This CDR3 is built from 15 residues. The CDR3 DNA reads TGTGCCAGCAGCACTAGAGACAGGGACGGGGATGGCTACACCTTC. Translation gives CASSTRDRDGDGYTF.

The J gene is TRBJ2-2, the V gene TRBV7-9, with TRBD2 identical over 10 bases. V gave up 7 bases and J gave up 7 bases; unmatched junction bases: 3. The CDR3 has 13 residues. Germline CDR1 SEHNR, CDR2 FQNEAQ (reference sequence). CDR3 sequence (DNA): TGTGCCAGCATAGGACTAGCGGACGGGGAGCTGTTTTTT. This gives the protein CASIGLADGELFF.

This clone is medium-sized (0.01 to 0.1%) by share. V usage is TRBV7-9 and J usage is TRBJ2-2; D may be TRBD2 (6 bases). The CDR3 extends over 17 amino acids. Germline V lookup: CDR1 SEHNR, CDR2 FQNEAQ (reference sequence). The ends were cut back, 1 base at V and 0 bases at J, with 12 bases in the middle. The CDR3 coding sequence is TGTGCCAGCAGCTTAGAAGTGGGGGGTTCGAACACCGGGGAGCTGTTTTTT. Translated: CASSLEVGGSNTGELFF. The full variable domain, its missing parts supplied by reference TRBV7-9 and TRBJ2-2, is DTGVSQNPRHKITKRGQNVTFRCDPISEHNRLYWYRQTLGQGPEFLTYFQNEAQLEKSRLLSDRFSAERPKGSFSTLEIQRTEQGDSAMYLCASSLEVGGSNTGELFFGEGSRLTVL.

The V gene is TRBV7-2, the J gene TRBJ2-2; unclear D gene. The CDR3 spans 13 residues. Germline CDR1 SGHTA, CDR2 FQGNSA. V was shortened by 1 base and J by 3 bases, with 3 bases between the two germline ends. DNA of the CDR3: TGTGCCAGCAGCTTAGTATACACCGGGGAGCTGTTTTTT. Its translation: CASSLVYTGELFF.

By its share, this clone is medium-sized (0.01 to 0.1%). V usage is TRBV9 and J usage is TRBJ1-2; no clear D gene. Trimming stripped 4 bases from V and 0 bases from J, with 13 bases between. CDR1 SGDLS and CDR2 YYNGEE come from the germline V gene. The CDR3 is made up of 15 amino acids. The CDR3 nucleotides read TGTGCCAGCAGCAACCCCAACGAGGCTAACTATGGCTACACCTTC. Encoded protein: CASSNPNEANYGYTF.

This clone was picked up a small number of times. One end of the junction varies from germline; a read error may be responsible. The chain couples TRBV5-5 to TRBJ2-2; D possibly corresponds to TRBD2 (5 bases). The length of the CDR3 is 15 residues. Germline CDR1 reads SGHKS; CDR2 reads YYEKEE (reference sequence). CDR3: CASSPAERSTGELFF. For the CDR3, the DNA is TGCGCCAGCAGCCCAGCGGAACGAAGCACCGGGGAGCTGTTTTTT.

This sequence joins TRBV7-9 and TRBJ1-2; 9 bases fit TRBD1. V gave up 3 bases and J gave up 6 bases; unmatched junction bases: 5. CDR3 length: 14 amino acids. In germline, CDR1 is SEHNR, CDR2 FQNEAQ (reference sequence). CDR3 sequence: CASSLGQGMDGYTF. The CDR3 region has the DNA TGTGCCAGCAGCTTGGGACAGGGAATGGATGGCTACACCTTC. Looking up the rest from reference TRBV7-9 and TRBJ1-2 gives the full variable domain: DTGVSQNPRHKITKRGQNVTFRCDPISEHNRLYWYRQTLGQGPEFLTYFQNEAQLEKSRLLSDRFSAERPKGSFSTLEIQRTEQGDSAMYLCASSLGQGMDGYTFGSGTRLTVV.

This clone has a handful of counts. This sequence joins TRBV4-3 and TRBJ1-1, with a possible D match to TRBD1 (5 bases). Germline CDR1 is LGHNA and CDR2 is YSLEER. The CDR3 sequence is 14 residues long. V was trimmed by 1 base and J by 5 bases, leaving 11 bases between them. CDR3 in DNA: TGCGCCAGCAGCCAAGCTCAGGGAGGAACTGAAGCTTTCTTT. Amino acids: CASSQAQGGTEAFF.

J is TRBJ2-6 and V is TRBV7-9; tentatively, D is TRBD1 (5 bases). Between the trimmed V and J ends, which lost 5 bases and 2 bases, there was a span of 10 bases. CDR1 is SEHNR, CDR2 FQNEAQ, per germline (reference sequence). The CDR3 sequence is 15 residues long. This CDR3 reads CASSTRATGANVLTF. In DNA form, the CDR3 reads TGTGCCAGCAGCACCAGGGCTACTGGGGCCAACGTCCTGACTTTC.

V usage is TRBV4-3 and J usage is TRBJ2-7, with D possibly TRBD2 on 6 matching bases. V lost 0 bases to trimming and J lost 1 base, with 13 bases between them. Germline V lookup: CDR1 LGHNA, CDR2 YSLEER. The CDR3 loop spans 16 amino acids. The CDR3: CASSQEQGLPSYEQYF. DNA of the CDR3: TGCGCCAGCAGCCAAGAGCAGGGACTCCCTTCCTACGAGCAGTACTTC.

J is TRBJ1-5 and V is TRBV4-1; 10 bases map to TRBD1. The CDR3 loop spans 17 amino acids. With V trimmed by 2 bases and J by 5 bases, 9 bases remained unmatched. The germline V gene encodes CDR1 MGHRA and CDR2 YSYEKL. The DNA for the CDR3 is TGCGCCAGCAGCCAATATGCTTCCGGGACAGGGGATCAGCCCCAGCATTTT. Protein sequence: CASSQYASGTGDQPQHF.

The chain employs TRBV9 and TRBJ2-1; the match to TRBD2 covers 9 bases. From germline, CDR1 is SGDLS and CDR2 YYNGEE. This CDR3 contains 20 residues. Trimming removed 1 base from V and 0 bases from J; junction bases left unmatched: 14. In DNA form, the CDR3 reads TGTGCCAGCAGCGTACTCGGACTAGCGCTAGCCGAAAGCTCCTACAATGAGCAGTTCTTC. Translation: CASSVLGLALAESSYNEQFF.

Only one count was recorded for this clone. The V call is TRBV20-1, the J call TRBJ1-2; D gene ambiguous. This CDR3 is 11 amino acids long. Germline CDR1 DFQATT, CDR2 SNEGSKA (reference sequence). V gave up 5 bases and J gave up 8 bases, with 12 bases separating them. For the CDR3, the DNA is TGCAGTGCTCACCCAGGCCGAGGCTACACCTTC. It encodes CSAHPGRGYTF.

J is TRBJ2-5 and V is TRBV7-3, with a tentative D call TRBD2 (6 bases). The DNA end lines up better with TRBJ2-7; the J call may be wrong. Germline V CDR1 and CDR2: SGHTA, FQGTGA. The CDR3 sequence is 13 residues long. This CDR3 reads CASSLTPGDEQYF. The CDR3 nucleotides read TGTGCCAGCAGCTTAACGCCGGGGGACGAGCAGTACTTC.

Details on this clone: A read error may produce the germline difference seen at one junction end. The chain carries TRBV5-1 and TRBJ2-7, with 11 bases lining up with TRBD1. Per germline, CDR1 SGHRS and CDR2 YFSETQ. The CDR3 is 15 amino acids. CDR3 nucleotide sequence: TGCGCCAGCAGCTTGGGGACAGGGGGCTCCGACGAGCAGTACTTC. Its protein is CASSLGTGGSDEQYF.

This clone was picked up one time. The rearrangement joins TRBV28 to TRBJ2-3, with 12 nucleotides matching TRBD2. V shed 7 bases, J shed 1 base, and the junction held 6 bases outside the gene matches. The CDR3 extends over 16 amino acids. Germline CDR1 MDHEN, CDR2 SYDVKM. DNA for the CDR3: TGTGCCAGCAACCGACTAGCGGGAGTAGGCACAGATACGCAGTATTTT. Amino acids: CASNRLAGVGTDTQYF.

The rearrangement joins TRBV7-9 to TRBJ2-1; D is unclear. Trimming removed 3 bases at V and 10 bases at J, with 10 bases between. CDR1 and CDR2 (germline): SEHNR, FQNEAQ (reference sequence). The CDR3 spans 12 residues. The CDR3 DNA follows: TGTGCCAGCAGCTTCGGTTTACCCGAGCAGTTCTTC. Amino acid sequence: CASSFGLPEQFF.

This clone was recorded once. V gene TRBV18 combines with J gene TRBJ2-1; no clear D gene. Germline lookup yields CDR1 KGHSH and CDR2 LQKENI. Trimming left V 6 bases short and J 8 bases short, with 14 bases between. The CDR3 is made up of 13 amino acids. The CDR3 is CASSPRSNDEQFF. The CDR3 DNA reads as TGTGCCAGCTCGCCTCGTTCTAACGATGAGCAGTTCTTC.

J is TRBJ1-4 and V is TRBV6-4; D is unresolved. CDR1 MRHNA and CDR2 SNTAGT come from the germline V gene. The ends were cut back, 0 bases at V and 10 bases at J, with 12 bases in the middle. This CDR3 spans 14 amino acids. For the CDR3, the DNA is TGTGCCAGCAGTGACTCGAATGAGGGAGGAAAACTGTTTTTT. Its translation is CASSDSNEGGKLFF.